What follows describes a single TCR beta chain. Original processing methods: Amplification with reference gene primers provided the estimates of nucleated cell counts. Some clones are missing from TCRdb's copy, which holds only in-frame ones; the method was immunoSEQ multiplex PCR. Clone size and V and J calls were adopted from that table, with D and trimming inferred from the DNA. This repertoire shows a few hundred thousand clones, 70% to 90% found once; its top ten account for 0.95% to 1.5%. These data originate in a study of blood T cell repertoires in COVID-19. Looking at the study overall: The study drew acute and convalescent COVID-19 samples from the United States, Italy and Spain.

Germline loops: CDR1 LNHDA, CDR2 SQIVND (reference sequence). CDR3 length equals 12 residues. Trimming removed 7 bases from V and 1 base from J, with 7 bases in between. Input material: peripheral blood. The V call is TRBV19, the J call TRBJ1-1; D ambiguous. This TCR was sampled from a man between 35 and 55 years old with acute or convalescent COVID-19. CDR3 nucleotides: TGTGCCAGTACGGGAGGGAACACTGAAGCTTTCTTT. It is translated as CASTGGNTEAFF.